The source of this TCR beta chain is a study of cytomegalovirus exposure and HLA in healthy donors. Study details: The roughly 120 validation repertoires used the same platform as the 550 to 700 first-cohort repertoires (as reported by a later analysis). Study conclusions and caveats: Reported results showed that the classifier diagnosed cytomegalovirus status with high specificity and sensitivity. Rare sequences made up most TCRs, while some public TCRs were found in many donors. According to a subsequent analysis, TCR clusters identified in the first cohort showed a tendency to co-occur across the approximately 120 validation repertoires.

Method: immunoSEQ multiplex PCR; TCRdb's copy keeps in-frame clones and lacks some. The profile shows over 85,000 clones, around nine tenths of them singletons. In regard to this clone: Its antigen remains unknown.

The CDR3 contains 14 residues. Germline V gives CDR1 SQVTM, CDR2 ANQGSEA. V was clipped by 1 base and J by 0 bases, with 9 bases between them. The sequence was collected from a woman aged 18-29 years in good health and CMV-seronegative. The source material was PBMCs. The chain combines TRBV29-1 with TRBJ1-2, with TRBD1 as a possible D gene (5 bases). The CDR3 DNA reads TGCAGCGTTGAAGTTGCGGGGGCTAACTATGGCTACACCTTC. Translating it yields CSVEVAGANYGYTF.